The 20 T cell receptor beta chains below were found in one sample sequenced in a study of T cell therapy after organ transplantation. The time point: 20-29 weeks after completion of therapy. Using immunoSEQ multiplex PCR, the repertoire was profiled, and TCRdb retains in-frame clones only, with some absent. Found here are about 15,000 clones, approximately 85% of them singletons; the top ten hold roughly 31%. No antigen has been identified for these receptors. The sequencing used CD8+ T cells from blood, collected after autologous CMV-specific T cell therapy. These receptors were obtained from a human patient who had received a solid organ transplant and had CMV disease. T cells may partly derive from the graft donor.

The gene calls are TRBV27 and TRBJ2-7; a weak D match, TRBD1 (5 bases). The CDR3 is 13 amino acids. Germline lookup yields CDR1 MNHEY and CDR2 SMNVEV (reference sequence). The ends were cut back, 7 bases at V and 2 bases at J, with 12 bases in the middle. The CDR3 loop is CASNQGPAYEQYF. The CDR3 region has the DNA TGTGCCAGCAATCAGGGTCCGGCCTACGAGCAGTACTTC.

This clone appeared once. This chain uses TRBV27 with TRBJ1-5; 7 bases are a match to TRBD1. J was trimmed by 2 bases and V by 7 bases; bases with no gene match: 5. Per the germline V gene, CDR1 is MNHEY and CDR2 is SMNVEV (reference sequence). CDR3 length: 14 amino acids. The CDR3 sequence is CASTVTGGNQPQHF. The DNA for the CDR3 is TGTGCCAGCACCGTTACAGGGGGCAATCAGCCCCAGCATTTT.

This clone was detected once. The chain uses TRBV27 and TRBJ1-6; 7 bases are a match to TRBD1. Per the germline V gene, CDR1 is MNHEY and CDR2 is SMNVEV (reference sequence). J lost 9 bases, V lost 0 bases, and 8 bases had no gene match. The CDR3 runs to 16 residues. The CDR3 DNA reads TGTGCCAGCAGTTTATCGAAGGGGGCGTTCATTTCACCCCTCCACTTT. This translates into CASSLSKGAFISPLHF.

The CDR3 DNA sequence: TGTGCCAGCAGTTACTCCGGCGGAGGGGGCGAGCAGTACTTC. This encodes CASSYSGGGGEQYF. The chain joins TRBV6-6 to TRBJ2-7, with D perhaps being TRBD1 or TRBD2 (6 bases each). Germline V gene lookup returns CDR1 MNHNY and CDR2 SVGAGI (reference sequence). The CDR3 is 14 amino acids. The V and J ends lost 0 bases and 6 bases respectively, with 12 bases between them.

This sequence joins TRBV9 and TRBJ1-2, with 11 positions matching TRBD1. Trimming at V came to 2 bases and at J to 6 bases, leaving 9 bases not matched to a gene. Germline V gene data show CDR1 as SGDLS and CDR2 as YYNGEE. The CDR3 is 16 residues long. The CDR3 sequence is CASSVAGQGASNGYTF. DNA for the CDR3: TGTGCCAGCAGCGTCGCAGGACAGGGGGCTTCAAATGGCTACACCTTC.

This chain uses TRBV6-5 with TRBJ2-7, with a possible D match to TRBD1 (6 bases). Deletions cut 2 bases from V and 3 bases from J, with 8 bases between. The CDR3 runs 13 residues. Germline-derived CDR1 and CDR2 are MNHEY and SVGAGI. CDR3 sequence reads: CASSYADSYEQYF. As DNA, the CDR3 is TGTGCCAGCAGTTACGCGGACAGCTACGAGCAGTACTTC.

The chain joins TRBV5-6 to TRBJ2-7, with 9 bases lining up with TRBD1. V shed 4 bases, J shed 4 bases, and the junction held 6 bases outside the gene matches. Germline CDR1 and CDR2: SGHDT and YYEEEE. The CDR3 sequence is 14 residues long. CDR3 nucleotide sequence: TGTGCCAGCAGCGAGGGGGACAGGGTGTACGAGCAGTACTTC. It translates to CASSEGDRVYEQYF.

V gene TRBV6-1 combines with J gene TRBJ1-1; D gene unclear. Trimming removed 6 bases at V and 6 bases at J, with 14 bases between. The CDR3 covers 13 residues. Germline V gene sequence: CDR1 MNHNS, CDR2 SASEGT. The CDR3 DNA reads as TGTGCCAGCAGCTTTCCAGGTGACCCTGAAGCTTTCTTT. This translates into CASSFPGDPEAFF.

This chain uses TRBV5-6 with TRBJ2-5, with D possibly TRBD2 on 5 matching bases. The end of the DNA is better explained by TRBJ2-7, so the J call may be wrong. The CDR3 extends over 13 amino acids. CDR1 is SGHDT and CDR2 is YYEEEE in the germline V gene. This chain's CDR3 is CASTRAVSYEQYF. CDR3 DNA sequence: TGTGCCAGCACGCGGGCAGTTTCCTACGAGCAGTACTTC.

The V gene is TRBV6-4, the J gene TRBJ2-2; D remains ambiguous. Germline V gene sequence: CDR1 MRHNA, CDR2 SNTAGT. V lost 3 bases to trimming and J lost 1 base, with 6 bases between them. The CDR3 is made up of 14 amino acids. The CDR3 region has the DNA TGTGCCAGCAGTGATCAGGTGAACACCGGGGAGCTGTTTTTT. Translating it yields CASSDQVNTGELFF.

The chain combines TRBV4-1 with TRBJ2-7; tentatively, D is TRBD1 or TRBD2 (7 bases each). Germline values: CDR1 MGHRA, CDR2 YSYEKL. This CDR3 contains 14 residues. V lost 1 base and J lost 3, with 10 bases in between. This chain's CDR3 is CASSQVRGGYEQYF. Written as DNA, the CDR3 is TGCGCCAGCAGCCAAGTCAGGGGGGGCTACGAGCAGTACTTC.

This clone was seen a single time. The chain combines TRBV4-1 with TRBJ2-7; 7 bases agree with TRBD2. The CDR3 runs to 16 residues. Per germline, CDR1 MGHRA and CDR2 YSYEKL. The V segment lost 1 base and the J segment 3 bases; nucleotides outside the gene matches: 9. For the CDR3, the DNA is TGCGCCAGCAGCCAAGCTCAAGCGGGGCGCTTCTACGAGCAGTACTTC. Its translation: CASSQAQAGRFYEQYF.

The V and J genes are TRBV7-8 and TRBJ1-2; no clear D. From germline, CDR1 is SGHVS and CDR2 FQNEAQ. V was pared by 1 base and J by 0 bases, with 12 bases between. This CDR3 is 16 amino acids long. CDR3 residues: CASSLGPQATNYGYTF. CDR3 DNA sequence: TGTGCCAGCAGCTTAGGGCCCCAGGCCACTAACTATGGCTACACCTTC.

The chain employs TRBV7-9 and TRBJ1-2, with D maybe TRBD1 (5 bases). Germline CDR1 SEHNR, CDR2 FQNEAQ (reference sequence). This CDR3 has 13 residues. Trimming pared 3 bases from V and 0 bases from J, leaving 5 bases between. The CDR3 nucleotides are TGTGCCAGCAGCTTGGGGGCTAACTATGGCTACACCTTC. It translates to CASSLGANYGYTF.

Concerning this clone itself: It differs at one base from a far larger clone, so likely a read error. The chain combines TRBV5-6 with TRBJ2-7; 11 bases are a match to TRBD2. Germline CDR1 reads SGHDT; CDR2 reads YYEEEE. Germline trimming cut 4 bases from V and 0 bases from J; bases unmatched to any gene: 3. The length of the CDR3 is 15 residues. In DNA form, the CDR3 reads TGTGCCAGCAGCCTGACTAGCGGGAACTCCTACGAGCAGTACTTC. Translating it yields CASSLTSGNSYEQYF.

The rearrangement uses TRBV6-4 and TRBJ2-5; D may match TRBD1 or TRBD2 (5 bases each). The CDR3 has 15 amino acids. Trimming took 5 bases from V and 3 from J, leaving 16 bases between them. The germline V gene has CDR1 MRHNA and CDR2 SNTAGT. Here the CDR3 DNA reads TGTGCCAGCAGTCCCCGGGACGGTCCCGAAGAGACCCAGTACTTC. Translated, it gives CASSPRDGPEETQYF.

This chain connects TRBV7-9 to TRBJ2-7; possible D gene TRBD1, 6 bases. The CDR3 runs 16 residues. The germline V gene encodes CDR1 SEHNR and CDR2 FQNEAQ (reference sequence). V was clipped by 1 base and J by 3 bases, with 16 bases between them. The CDR3, as DNA: TGTGCCAGCAGCTTAGGAGGGGGTTCACGGAACTACGAGCAGTACTTC. This codes for CASSLGGGSRNYEQYF.

This chain connects TRBV4-1 to TRBJ2-1; D is unresolved. The CDR3 runs 18 residues. CDR1 and CDR2 from the germline V gene are MGHRA and YSYEKL. V dropped 1 base and J dropped 0 bases, with 16 bases sitting between them. This chain's CDR3 is CASSQGVTDEFSYNEQFF. DNA for the CDR3: TGCGCCAGCAGCCAAGGGGTTACAGATGAGTTCTCCTACAATGAGCAGTTCTTC.

The rearrangement links TRBV7-6 to TRBJ1-5, with D hard to call. The CDR3 is made up of 13 amino acids. V lost 5 bases, J lost 1 base, and 6 bases lay in between. Germline V gene lookup returns CDR1 SGHVS and CDR2 FNYEAQ. The CDR3 nucleotides are TGTGCCAGCAGCCGACGGAGCAATCAGCCCCAGCATTTT. Protein: CASSRRSNQPQHF.

This clone was detected only a few times. The V call is TRBV6-5, the J call TRBJ2-2, with D possibly matching TRBD2 (5 bases). This CDR3 has 15 amino acids. Trimming left V 3 bases short and J 0 bases short, with 8 bases between. Germline assignment: CDR1 MNHEY and CDR2 SVGAGI. CDR3 residues: CASSYDGANTGELFF. As DNA, the CDR3 is TGTGCCAGCAGTTATGACGGGGCGAACACCGGGGAGCTGTTTTTT.